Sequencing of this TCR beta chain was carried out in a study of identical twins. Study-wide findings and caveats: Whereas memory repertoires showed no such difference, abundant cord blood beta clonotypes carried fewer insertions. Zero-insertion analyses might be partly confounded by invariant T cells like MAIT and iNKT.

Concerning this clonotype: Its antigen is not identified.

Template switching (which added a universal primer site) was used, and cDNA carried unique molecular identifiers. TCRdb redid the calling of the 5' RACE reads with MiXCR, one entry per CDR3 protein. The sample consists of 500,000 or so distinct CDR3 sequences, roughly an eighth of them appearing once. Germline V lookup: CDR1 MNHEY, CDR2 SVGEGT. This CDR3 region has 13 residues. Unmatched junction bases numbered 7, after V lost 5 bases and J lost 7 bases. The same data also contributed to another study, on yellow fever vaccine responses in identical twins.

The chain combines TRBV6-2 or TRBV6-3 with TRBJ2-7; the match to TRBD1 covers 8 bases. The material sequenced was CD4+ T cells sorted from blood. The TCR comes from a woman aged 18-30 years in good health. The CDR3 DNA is TGTGCCAGCAGTCCCAGGGGGCGCGGGGAGCAGTACTTC. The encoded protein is CASSPRGRGEQYF.